The text below deals with one T cell receptor (beta chain). This entry belongs to a study of beta chain features in type 1 diabetes. Every donor had blood drawn once into heparin, roughly 0.11 L on average. Every isolated RNA sample was fully reverse transcribed, so sequencing captured expressed TCRB transcripts. TCRdb's copy holds only in-frame clones and misses some; the assay was immunoSEQ multiplex PCR. The table has about 620,000 clones, roughly 16% seen once. Deletions cut 6 bases from V and 0 bases from J, with 6 bases between. Germline-derived CDR1 and CDR2 are SGHNT and YENEEA. There are 14 residues in the CDR3.

The V and J genes are TRBV11-3 and TRBJ2-6; D is unclear. The sample comprised naive CD4+ T cells from blood. The receptor's source is a man younger than 35 in good health. CDR3 nucleotides: TGTGCCAGCAGTCTCAGCTCTGGGGCCAACGTCCTGACTTTC. The encoded protein is CASSLSSGANVLTF.